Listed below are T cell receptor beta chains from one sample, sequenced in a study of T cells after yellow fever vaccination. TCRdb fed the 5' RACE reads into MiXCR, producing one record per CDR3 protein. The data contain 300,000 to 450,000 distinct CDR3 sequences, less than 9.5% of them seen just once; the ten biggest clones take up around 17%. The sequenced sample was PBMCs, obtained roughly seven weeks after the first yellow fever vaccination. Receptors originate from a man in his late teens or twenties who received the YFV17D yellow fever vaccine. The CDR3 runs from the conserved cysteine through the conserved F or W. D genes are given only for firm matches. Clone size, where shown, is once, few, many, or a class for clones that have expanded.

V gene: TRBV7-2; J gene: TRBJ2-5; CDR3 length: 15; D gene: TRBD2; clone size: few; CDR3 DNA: TGTGCCAGCAGCGAACGAGCGGGGTTCGAAGAGACCCAGTACTTC; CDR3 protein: CASSERAGFEETQYF
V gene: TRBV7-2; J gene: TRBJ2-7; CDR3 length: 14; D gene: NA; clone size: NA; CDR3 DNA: TGTGCCAGCAGCTTAGAGGGCAACCCGACGGGGCAGTACTTC; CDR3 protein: CASSLEGNPTGQYF
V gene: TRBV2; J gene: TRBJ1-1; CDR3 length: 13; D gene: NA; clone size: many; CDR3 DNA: TGTGCCAGCAGTGGACAGAGGAACACTGAAGCTTTCTTT; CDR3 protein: CASSGQRNTEAFF
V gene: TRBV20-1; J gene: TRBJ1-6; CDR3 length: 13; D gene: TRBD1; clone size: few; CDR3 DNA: TGCAGTGCTAGAGCCAGGGGGTCTTCACCCCTCCACTTT; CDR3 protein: CSARARGSSPLHF
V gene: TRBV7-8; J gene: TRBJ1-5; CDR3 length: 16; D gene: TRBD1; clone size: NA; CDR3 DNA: TGTGCCAGCAGCTCCCGCAGGGGGCGCAGCAATCAGCCCCAGCATTTT; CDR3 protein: CASSSRRGRSNQPQHF
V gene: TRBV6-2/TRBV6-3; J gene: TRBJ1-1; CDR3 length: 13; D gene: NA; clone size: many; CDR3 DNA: TGTGCCAGCAGTTACGGGCTCGACACTGAAGCTTTCTTT; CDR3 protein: CASSYGLDTEAFF
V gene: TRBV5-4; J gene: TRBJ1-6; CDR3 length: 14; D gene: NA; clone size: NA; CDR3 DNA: TGTGCCAGCAGCTTGGACGACGGCTATTCACCCCTCCACTTT; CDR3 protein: CASSLDDGYSPLHF
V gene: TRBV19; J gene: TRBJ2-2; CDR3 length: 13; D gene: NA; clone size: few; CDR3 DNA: TGTGCCAGTAGTAGTCCGGGGGTGAGGGAGCTGTTTTTT; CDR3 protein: CASSSPGVRELFF
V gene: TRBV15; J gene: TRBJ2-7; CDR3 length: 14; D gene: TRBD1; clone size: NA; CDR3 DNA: TGTGCCACCAGCGGCGGGACAGGGGTGTACGAGCAGTACTTC; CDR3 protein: CATSGGTGVYEQYF
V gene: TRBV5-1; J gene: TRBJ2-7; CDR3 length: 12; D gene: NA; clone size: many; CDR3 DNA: TGCGCCAGCAGCTTACCAAGCTACGAGCAGTACTTC; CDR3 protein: CASSLPSYEQYF
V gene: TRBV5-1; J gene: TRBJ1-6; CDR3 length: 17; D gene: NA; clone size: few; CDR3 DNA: TGCGCCAGCAGCACCGCAGGGCGGTGGTCCTATAATTCACCCCTCCACTTT; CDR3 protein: CASSTAGRWSYNSPLHF
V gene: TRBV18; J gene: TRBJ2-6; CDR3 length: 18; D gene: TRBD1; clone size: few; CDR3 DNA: TGTGCCAGCTCACCGCAGGGGGCCCCGAATTCTGGGGCCAACGTCCTGACTTTC; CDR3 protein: CASSPQGAPNSGANVLTF
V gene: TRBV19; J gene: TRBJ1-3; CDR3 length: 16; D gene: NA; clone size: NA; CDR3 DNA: TGTGCCAGTAGTATCTTCGGACCCAGCTCTGGAAACACCATATATTTT; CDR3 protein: CASSIFGPSSGNTIYF
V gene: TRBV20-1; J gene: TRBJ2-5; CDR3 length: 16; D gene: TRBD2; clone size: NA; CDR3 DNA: TGCAGTGCTAGAGAGGGACTAGCGGGTACCCAAGAGACCCAGTACTTC; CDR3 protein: CSAREGLAGTQETQYF